This T cell receptor beta chain was recovered during a study of T-cell reconstitution after alpha-beta-depleted transplantation in children. Preparation of the TCRbeta library used unique molecular identifiers. TCRdb independently ran MiXCR on the PCR reads; one entry per CDR3 protein. The sample lists 500,000 to 600,000 distinct CDR3 sequences; 32% were seen once. Germline V gene lookup returns CDR1 SGHTA and CDR2 FQGNSA. This CDR3 is 13 amino acids long. Trimming left V 4 bases short and J 7 bases short, with 13 bases between. The receptor was derived from a human donor who donated a stem cell graft to a child with aplastic anemia. The chain couples TRBV7-2 to TRBJ1-1; TRBD1 might be the D (6 bases). Source: PBMCs from the stem cell graft donor, taken from the stem cell graft. CDR3 loop: CASSSGKTGEAFF. The CDR3 DNA reads TGTGCCAGCAGCTCGGGAAAGACAGGTGAAGCTTTCTTT.